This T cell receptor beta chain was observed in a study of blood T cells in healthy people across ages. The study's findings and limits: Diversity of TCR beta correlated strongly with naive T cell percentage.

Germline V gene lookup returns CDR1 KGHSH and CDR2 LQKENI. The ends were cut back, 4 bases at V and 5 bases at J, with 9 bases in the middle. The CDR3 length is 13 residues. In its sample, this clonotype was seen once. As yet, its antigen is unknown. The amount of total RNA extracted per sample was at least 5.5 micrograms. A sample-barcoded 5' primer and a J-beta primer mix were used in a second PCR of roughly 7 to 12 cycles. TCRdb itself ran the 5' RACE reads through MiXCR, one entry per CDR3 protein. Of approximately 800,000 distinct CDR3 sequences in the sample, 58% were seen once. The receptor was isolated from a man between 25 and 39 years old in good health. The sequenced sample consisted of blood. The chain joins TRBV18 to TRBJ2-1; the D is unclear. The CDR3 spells CASSQAPDNEQFF. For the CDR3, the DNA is TGTGCCAGCTCACAAGCGCCTGACAATGAGCAGTTCTTC.